This T cell receptor beta chain was documented in a study of monozygotic twins with inflammatory bowel disease. General study points: The sharing of clonotypes with others was lower in IBD patients than in healthy twins, especially with disease activity.

The draw for each donor consisted of a single 2.5 ml blood sample. CDR3 length equals 13 residues. The germline V gene encodes CDR1 MGHDK and CDR2 SYGVNS. For each CDR3 protein, TCRdb gives one entry from its re-call of the 5' RACE reads, without DNA. The clone table shows roughly 150,000 distinct CDR3 sequences, with the ten largest holding around 2.8%. A note on this clonotype: The antigen is undetermined.

The sample was blood. This TCR was sampled from a human donor with ulcerative colitis or Crohn's disease, or a healthy co-twin of an affected twin (not recorded which). This sequence joins TRBV25-1 and TRBJ2-5; the D call of TRBD1 rests on TCRdb alone, since no DNA is present to check it. CDR3 sequence reads: CASSGRELGTQYF.